The 21 T cell receptor beta chains below all came from one sample that was sequenced in a study of blood T cell repertoires in COVID-19. Some clones are missing from TCRdb's copy, which holds only in-frame ones; the method was immunoSEQ multiplex PCR. Found here are roughly 340,000 clones, approximately 90% of them singletons; the top ten hold roughly 0.99%. The sample comprised PBMCs or T cells enriched from blood (not recorded which). The source of these receptors is a man aged 18 to 35 who had recovered from COVID-19.

This chain links TRBV6-5 with TRBJ1-4; 10 bases agree with TRBD1. CDR3 length equals 14 residues. With V trimmed by 4 bases and J by 7 bases, 3 bases remained unmatched. From germline, CDR1 is MNHEY and CDR2 SVGAGI. The chain's CDR3 is CASSSGQGGEKLFF. As DNA, the CDR3 is TGTGCCAGCAGTTCTGGACAGGGGGGTGAAAAACTGTTTTTT.

CDR3 residues: CASSYNRAESSYEQYF. The CDR3 DNA follows: TGTGCCAGCAGCTATAACAGGGCCGAAAGCTCCTACGAGCAGTACTTC. This chain joins TRBV28 and TRBJ2-7; D may be TRBD1 (6 bases). The germline CDR1 and CDR2 sequences are MDHEN and SYDVKM. The germline V and J ends were trimmed by 6 bases and 0 bases, with 18 bases remaining between them. The CDR3 totals 16 residues. The full variable domain, in which reference TRBV28 and TRBJ2-7 provide the parts outside the CDR3, is DVKVTQSSRYLVKRTGEKVFLECVQDMDHENMFWYRQDPGLGLRLIYFSYDVKMKEKGDIPEGYSVSREKKERFSLILESASTNQTSMYLCASSYNRAESSYEQYFGPGTRLTVT.

V is TRBV11-1 and J is TRBJ1-1; 7 bases match TRBD1. CDR3 size: 13 residues. Germline trimming cut 5 bases from V and 5 bases from J; bases unmatched to any gene: 5. CDR1 SGHAT and CDR2 FQDESV come from the germline V gene (reference sequence). CDR3 sequence: CASSEGGYTEAFF. The CDR3 DNA is TGTGCCAGCAGCGAAGGGGGCTATACTGAAGCTTTCTTT. The whole variable domain, remainder taken from reference TRBV11-1 and TRBJ1-1, is EAEVAQSPRYKITEKSQAVAFWCDPISGHATLYWYRQILGQGPELLVQFQDESVVDDSQLPKDRFSAERLKGVDSTLKIQPAELGDSAMYLCASSEGGYTEAFFGQGTRLTVV.

This rearrangement joins TRBV19 to TRBJ2-5; possible D gene TRBD2, 6 bases. Germline V gene lookup returns CDR1 LNHDA and CDR2 SQIVND (reference sequence). Deletions cut 1 base from V and 4 bases from J, with 10 bases between. This CDR3 has 14 residues. The CDR3 region has the DNA TGTGCCAGTAGTATAGTTGGGGGGACAGAGACCCAGTACTTC. It specifies CASSIVGGTETQYF.

This clone was seen a handful of times. The genes are TRBV6-1 and TRBJ2-2; a possible D gene is TRBD2 (6 bases). Trimming removed 1 base from V and 4 bases from J, with 13 bases in between. Per the germline V gene, CDR1 is MNHNS and CDR2 is SASEGT. There are 16 residues in the CDR3. The CDR3 loop is CASSEVGTYPTGELFF. In nucleotides, the CDR3 is TGTGCCAGCAGTGAAGTAGGGACTTACCCCACCGGGGAGCTGTTTTTT.

CDR3 nucleotide sequence: TGTGCCAGCGCAGGGACAGGGGCCATATCCAATCAGCCCCAGCATTTT. Protein sequence: CASAGTGAISNQPQHF. This chain uses TRBV19 with TRBJ1-5, with 10 bases fitting TRBD1. Germline trimming cut 9 bases from V and 3 bases from J; bases unmatched to any gene: 11. Germline V lookup: CDR1 LNHDA, CDR2 SQIVND (reference sequence). The CDR3 spans 16 residues.

The chain is built from TRBV6-6 and TRBJ2-5, with 8 bases identical to TRBD2. The ends lost 7 bases at V and 0 bases at J; junction bases unmatched: 13. The germline gives CDR1 MNHNY, CDR2 SVGAGI (reference sequence). The CDR3 runs to 17 residues. CDR3 region: CASTRPIAGRYQETQYF. The CDR3, as DNA: TGTGCCAGCACTCGCCCGATAGCGGGGAGGTACCAAGAGACCCAGTACTTC.

The chain combines TRBV6-5 with TRBJ1-5; D gene unclear. This CDR3 region has 14 residues. Trimming removed 2 bases from V and 6 bases from J, with 11 bases in between. Germline V gene lookup returns CDR1 MNHEY and CDR2 SVGAGI. CDR3: CASSYSTSGQPQHF. CDR3 sequence (DNA): TGTGCCAGCAGTTACAGCACGTCCGGTCAGCCCCAGCATTTT.

The V gene is TRBV19, the J gene TRBJ2-5; possible D gene TRBD1, 6 bases. The V and J ends lost 6 bases and 2 bases respectively, with 13 bases between them. This CDR3 has 14 residues. CDR1 is LNHDA and CDR2 is SQIVND in the germline V gene (reference sequence). The CDR3: CASRGRDIQETQYF. The DNA of the CDR3 is TGTGCCAGTAGGGGCCGGGACATTCAAGAGACCCAGTACTTC.

The rearrangement uses TRBV6-5 and TRBJ2-1; 14 bases fit TRBD2. The CDR3 runs 16 residues. Trimming took 0 bases from V and 10 from J; bases not matched to a gene: 5. Germline V gene lookup returns CDR1 MNHEY and CDR2 SVGAGI. This chain's CDR3 is CASSYSGTSGGGEQFF. CDR3 coding DNA: TGTGCCAGCAGTTACTCGGGGACTAGCGGGGGAGGAGAGCAGTTCTTC.

V and J are TRBV5-1 and TRBJ2-1; 8 positions agree with TRBD2. Germline CDR1 is SGHRS and CDR2 is YFSETQ. This CDR3 is built from 15 residues. V gave up 0 bases and J gave up 6 bases; unmatched junction bases: 5. Here the CDR3 DNA reads TGCGCCAGCAGCTTGGACAGCGGGAGAGGCAATGAGCAGTTCTTC. Translation: CASSLDSGRGNEQFF.

V is TRBV30 and J is TRBJ1-1, with a tentative D call TRBD1 (6 bases). The germline V and J ends were trimmed by 5 bases and 5 bases, with 12 bases remaining between them. The V gene's germline CDR1 is GTSNPN and CDR2 SVGIG (reference sequence). The CDR3 is made up of 12 amino acids. The CDR3 sequence is CAWVRGTTEAFF. The CDR3 region has the DNA TGTGCCTGGGTCAGGGGAACGACTGAAGCTTTCTTT.

The V gene is TRBV3-1 (or the pseudogene TRBV3-2), the J gene TRBJ2-3, with 12 bases matching TRBD2. J gave up 4 bases and V 4 bases, and 12 bases lay outside the gene matches. Germline V lookup: CDR1 LGHDT, CDR2 YNNKEL (reference sequence). The CDR3 has 18 residues. CDR3 in amino acids: CASSLRPGLAGLADTQYF. The CDR3 DNA sequence: TGTGCCAGCAGCCTGAGGCCGGGACTAGCGGGTTTAGCAGATACGCAGTATTTT.

This clone appeared once. The chain uses TRBV13 and TRBJ2-3; 7 bases map to TRBD2. Germline CDR1 reads PRHDT; CDR2 reads FYEKMQ (reference sequence). This CDR3 has 15 amino acids. Trimming took 4 bases from V and 2 from J; bases not matched to a gene: 6. CDR3 protein: CASSWVERDTDTQYF. In nucleotides, the CDR3 is TGTGCCAGCAGCTGGGTTGAGCGGGACACAGATACGCAGTATTTT.

This clone was observed a single time. CDR3 sequence reads: CASSRLTGAMNTEAFF. The DNA for the CDR3 is TGTGCCAGCAGCCGTCTGACAGGGGCCATGAACACTGAAGCTTTCTTT. This rearrangement joins TRBV14 to TRBJ1-1; 8 bases fit TRBD1. This CDR3 has 16 amino acids. The V gene end was trimmed by 4 bases and the J gene end by 0 bases; junction bases not matched to a gene: 7. From germline, CDR1 is SGHDN and CDR2 FVKESK.

This clone was seen once. The chain is built from TRBV11-1 and TRBJ1-3; D call uncertain. Per germline, CDR1 SGHAT and CDR2 FQDESV (reference sequence). V was trimmed by 2 bases and J by 0 bases, leaving 11 bases between them. This CDR3 is 16 amino acids long. CDR3 nucleotides: TGTGCCAGCAGCTTACATCTGGGGAGCTCTGGAAACACCATATATTTT. Protein: CASSLHLGSSGNTIYF.

The rearrangement joins TRBV7-3 to TRBJ2-3; D unresolved. The germline V gene has CDR1 SGHTA and CDR2 FQGTGA. The length of the CDR3 is 16 residues. V was pared by 1 base and J by 1 base, with 12 bases between. CDR3 nucleotides: TGTGCCAGCAGCTTAAGAGGAAGTTCCCGCACAGATACGCAGTATTTT. Amino acids: CASSLRGSSRTDTQYF.

The chain recombines TRBV7-6 with TRBJ2-3; 13 bases fit TRBD2. CDR3 length: 16 amino acids. V trimming: 5 bases; J trimming: 5 bases; junction bases outside the gene matches: 7. CDR1 and CDR2 from the germline V gene are SGHVS and FNYEAQ. In nucleotides, the CDR3 is TGTGCCAGCAGCAATGGACTAGCGGGAGTGGTAGATACGCAGTATTTT. Its protein product is CASSNGLAGVVDTQYF.

The chain combines TRBV5-1 with TRBJ2-3; the D is unclear. The CDR3 is 12 amino acids. Trimming pared 7 bases from V and 3 bases from J, leaving 9 bases between. The germline CDR1 and CDR2 sequences are SGHRS and YFSETQ. Here the CDR3 reads CASLSRTDTQYF. The DNA of the CDR3 is TGCGCCAGCCTAAGCCGGACAGATACGCAGTATTTT. Looking up the rest from reference TRBV5-1 and TRBJ2-3 gives the full variable domain: KAGVTQTPRYLIKTRGQQVTLSCSPISGHRSVSWYQQTPGQGLQFLFEYFSETQRNKGNFPGRFSGRQFSNSRSEMNVSTLELGDSALYLCASLSRTDTQYFGPGTRLTVL.

The chain recombines TRBV27 with TRBJ2-3, with TRBD2 identical over 8 bases. Germline assignment: CDR1 MNHEY and CDR2 SMNVEV (reference sequence). V dropped 4 bases and J dropped 0; count of bases not matched to a gene: 6. This CDR3 has 16 amino acids. The CDR3 is CASSSLAVYSTDTQYF. In DNA, the CDR3 is TGTGCCAGCAGTTCACTAGCGGTTTATAGCACAGATACGCAGTATTTT.

The chain employs TRBV15 and TRBJ2-2; D might be TRBD2 (6 bases). Germline CDR1 is LNHNV and CDR2 is YYDKDF (reference sequence). The CDR3 sequence is 15 residues long. V was clipped by 5 bases and J by 3 bases, with 13 bases between them. The CDR3 sequence: CATSSSGAYTGELFF. CDR3 nucleotide sequence: TGTGCCACCAGCTCCTCGGGAGCGTACACCGGGGAGCTGTTTTTT.